This T cell receptor (beta chain) was identified during a study of T cell repertoires in cytomegalovirus infection. One entry per CDR3 protein results from TCRdb running MiXCR on the reads. Of 350,000 to 550,000 distinct CDR3 sequences listed, 25% to 40% are singletons. Study findings and constraints: CMV carriers with the relevant HLA were identified by cumulative public TCR beta family frequency. CMV-specific HLA-C-restricted TCR beta clonotypes dominated the ex vivo response.

As to this clonotype: Its specificity is unknown.

The CDR3 has 15 residues. Looked up from germline, CDR1 is MDHEN and CDR2 is SYDVKM. Trimming shortened V by 2 bases and J by 5 bases, and 14 bases separated the two germline ends. The chain uses TRBV28 and TRBJ2-3; maybe TRBD2 (5 bases). The material sequenced was PBMCs. The clonotype originates from a human donor in good health (CMV status not recorded). Some clones in this sample may be carry-over from other donors' samples. This chain's CDR3 is CASSLVMPGGDTQYF. DNA for the CDR3: TGTGCCAGCAGTTTAGTCATGCCCGGAGGAGATACGCAGTATTTT. Supplemented by reference TRBV28 and TRBJ2-3, the full variable domain reads DVKVTQSSRYLVKRTGEKVFLECVQDMDHENMFWYRQDPGLGLRLIYFSYDVKMKEKGDIPEGYSVSREKKERFSLILESASTNQTSMYLCASSLVMPGGDTQYFGPGTRLTVL.